These 30 T cell receptor beta chains share one sample of origin, sequenced in a study of blood T cell repertoires in COVID-19. Measured with immunoSEQ multiplex PCR; TCRdb has only the in-frame clones, and not every one. The data hold approximately 140,000 clones, with 70% to 85% observed a single time. Sequencing was performed on peripheral blood. All receptors come from a woman aged 80 or older in a cohort sampled during active or convalescent COVID-19.

The chain is built from TRBV5-4 and TRBJ2-1; 9 nucleotides align to TRBD2. The junction had 15 bases not matched to a gene; V was cut back by 5 bases and J by 9 bases. This CDR3 is built from 16 residues. Germline V lookup: CDR1 SGHNT, CDR2 YYREEE (reference sequence). This chain's CDR3 is CASSAGTRGGASEQFF. Written as DNA, the CDR3 is TGTGCCAGCAGTGCCGGGACTCGCGGGGGGGCCTCTGAGCAGTTCTTC.

The chain employs TRBV5-1 and TRBJ2-1, with TRBD1 matching over 9 bases. The CDR3 has 15 residues. Germline V gene data show CDR1 as SGHRS and CDR2 as YFSETQ. V was clipped by 2 bases and J by 6 bases; unmatched bases: 6. The CDR3 loop is CASSLGTGSINEQFF. The CDR3 DNA sequence: TGCGCCAGCAGCTTAGGGACAGGGAGCATCAATGAGCAGTTCTTC. The whole variable domain, remainder taken from reference TRBV5-1 and TRBJ2-1, is KAGVTQTPRYLIKTRGQQVTLSCSPISGHRSVSWYQQTPGQGLQFLFEYFSETQRNKGNFPGRFSGRQFSNSRSEMNVSTLELGDSALYLCASSLGTGSINEQFFGPGTRLTVL.

V gene TRBV15 combines with J gene TRBJ2-3; 7 bases line up with TRBD2. This CDR3 spans 14 amino acids. V was pared by 4 bases and J by 4 bases, with 5 bases of the junction left unmatched. The germline V gene has CDR1 LNHNV and CDR2 YYDKDF (reference sequence). The CDR3 sequence is CATSTGGDSDTQYF. The CDR3 DNA follows: TGTGCCACCAGCACTGGGGGGGACTCAGATACGCAGTATTTT.

V usage is TRBV7-3 and J usage is TRBJ2-3; 12 positions agree with TRBD2. Trimming at V came to 5 bases and at J to 6 bases, leaving 6 bases not matched to a gene. This CDR3 contains 15 residues. CDR1 and CDR2 from the germline V gene are SGHTA and FQGTGA. The DNA for the CDR3 is TGTGCCAGCAGCGGACTAGCGGGGCCGCGGGATACGCAGTATTTT. Its protein is CASSGLAGPRDTQYF.

CDR3: CATSEVQGQHEQFF. CDR3 nucleotide sequence: TGTGCCACCAGTGAGGTACAGGGGCAGCATGAGCAGTTCTTC. The chain is built from TRBV24-1 and TRBJ2-1; 7 nucleotides agree with TRBD1. Germline CDR1 and CDR2: KGHDR and SFDVKD. The CDR3 runs 14 residues. V dropped 4 bases and J dropped 8; count of bases not matched to a gene: 7.

The gene calls are TRBV7-3 and TRBJ1-1; 9 bases match TRBD1. Per the germline V gene, CDR1 is SGHTA and CDR2 is FQGTGA. The trim removed 3 bases at V and 4 bases at J, leaving 0 bases unmatched. The CDR3 is 13 residues long. CDR3 bases: TGTGCCAGCAGCTTGACAGGGGGCACTGAAGCTTTCTTT. This encodes CASSLTGGTEAFF.

V and J are TRBV19 and TRBJ2-1; D call uncertain. Germline V CDR1 and CDR2: LNHDA, SQIVND (reference sequence). The CDR3 sequence is 15 residues long. Between the trimmed V and J ends, which lost 6 bases and 6 bases, there was a span of 18 bases. The CDR3 bases are TGTGCCAGTAGCCTCGACAAGAACAGTTTCAATGAGCAGTTCTTC. As protein: CASSLDKNSFNEQFF.

The chain's CDR3 is CASSRWGGLNEKLFF. CDR3 coding DNA: TGTGCCAGCAGTAGGTGGGGGGGTCTTAATGAAAAACTGTTTTTT. The chain is built from TRBV2 and TRBJ1-4; D may be TRBD1 (5 bases). CDR3 size: 15 residues. Per the germline V gene, CDR1 is SNHLY and CDR2 is FYNNEI. The germline V and J ends were trimmed by 5 bases and 4 bases, with 14 bases remaining between them.

This clone occurred once. This chain joins TRBV29-1 and TRBJ1-2; TRBD1 is a possible D gene (5 bases). Deletions cut 2 bases from V and 6 bases from J, with 10 bases between. Germline V gene data show CDR1 as SQVTM and CDR2 as ANQGSEA. The CDR3 contains 12 residues. In nucleotides, the CDR3 is TGCAGCGTTGAAAGGGGAACGGATGGCTACACCTTC. Protein sequence: CSVERGTDGYTF.

V is TRBV5-1 and J is TRBJ1-6, with D uncertain. Trimming took off 0 bases at V and 0 bases at J, with 4 bases between the two ends. Germline V gene data show CDR1 as SGHRS and CDR2 as YFSETQ. CDR3 length equals 15 residues. This CDR3 reads CASSLDLSYNSPLHF. The CDR3 region has the DNA TGCGCCAGCAGCTTGGATCTCTCCTATAATTCACCCCTCCACTTT.

The J gene is TRBJ2-7, the V gene TRBV27, with a tentative D call TRBD2 (6 bases). Between the trimmed V and J ends, which lost 6 bases and 2 bases, there was a span of 14 bases. This CDR3 region has 14 residues. Germline V CDR1 and CDR2: MNHEY, SMNVEV (reference sequence). The CDR3 sequence is CASSHGTSTYEQYF. In DNA form, the CDR3 reads TGTGCCAGCAGCCACGGGACTTCAACCTACGAGCAGTACTTC.

The chain is built from TRBV19 and TRBJ1-1, with D possibly matching TRBD1 (5 bases). Germline V gives CDR1 LNHDA, CDR2 SQIVND (reference sequence). CDR3 length: 16 amino acids. Trimming pared 6 bases from V and 0 bases from J, leaving 17 bases between. The CDR3 region is CASRSRDSILNTEAFF. The DNA of the CDR3 is TGTGCCAGTAGGTCTAGGGACTCAATCTTGAACACTGAAGCTTTCTTT. Filled out from reference TRBV19 and TRBJ1-1, the complete variable domain reads DGGITQSPKYLFRKEGQNVTLSCEQNLNHDAMYWYRQDPGQGLRLIYYSQIVNDFQKGDIAEGYSVSREKKESFPLTVTSAQKNPTAFYLCASRSRDSILNTEAFFGQGTRLTVV.

This chain joins TRBV18 and TRBJ1-4; the match to TRBD1 covers 7 bases. This CDR3 spans 16 amino acids. CDR1 KGHSH and CDR2 LQKENI come from the germline V gene. Trimming removed 8 bases from V and 4 bases from J; junction bases left unmatched: 13. The CDR3 sequence: CASAHERDSHNEKLFF. The CDR3 DNA reads TGTGCCAGCGCCCACGAAAGGGACAGCCATAATGAAAAACTGTTTTTT.

V usage is TRBV19 and J usage is TRBJ2-1, with 9 bases lining up with TRBD1. This CDR3 comprises 18 residues. The J segment lost 8 bases and the V segment lost 4 bases, leaving 18 bases of the junction unmatched. Germline values: CDR1 LNHDA, CDR2 SQIVND (reference sequence). For the CDR3, the DNA is TGTGCCAGTAGTAGTCGCGGACAGGGGACCATGCTGAGCGATGAGCAGTTCTTC. This translates into CASSSRGQGTMLSDEQFF.

This chain uses TRBV12-5 with TRBJ2-1; maybe TRBD2 (5 bases). Germline values: CDR1 LGHNT, CDR2 FRNRAP. Trimming stripped 6 bases from V and 2 bases from J, with 20 bases between. The CDR3 spans 17 residues. CDR3 sequence (DNA): TGTGCTAGTGGCCGGGCCTCCGGAGGAGTGACCTACAATGAGCAGTTCTTC. Translated: CASGRASGGVTYNEQFF.

V and J are TRBV6-5 and TRBJ1-4; the D is unclear. The CDR3 length is 13 residues. Germline CDR1 is MNHEY and CDR2 is SVGAGI. V was trimmed by 4 bases and J by 4 bases, leaving 7 bases between them. The CDR3 nucleotides are TGTGCCAGCAGTTCCTCACTTAATGAAAAACTGTTTTTT. It codes for CASSSSLNEKLFF.

V and J are TRBV7-8 and TRBJ2-1; TRBD2 agrees at 9 bases. This CDR3 contains 15 residues. Germline values: CDR1 SGHVS, CDR2 FQNEAQ. V shed 3 bases and J 6 bases; nucleotides not matched to a gene: 6. The CDR3 DNA reads as TGTGCCAGCAGCTTCGGACTAGCGCACACCAATGAGCAGTTCTTC. Its protein is CASSFGLAHTNEQFF.

This clone was recorded at least ten times. The genes are TRBV5-5 and TRBJ1-1; D might be TRBD1 (6 bases). In germline, CDR1 is SGHKS, CDR2 YYEKEE (reference sequence). V gave up 4 bases and J gave up 4 bases, with 11 bases separating them. The CDR3 covers 13 residues. The chain's CDR3 is CASSQTGFTEAFF. DNA for the CDR3: TGTGCCAGCAGCCAAACAGGGTTCACTGAAGCTTTCTTT.

J is TRBJ2-3 and V is TRBV7-3; D ambiguous. The CDR3 extends over 14 amino acids. Trimming took 5 bases from V and 2 from J, leaving 11 bases between them. CDR1 is SGHTA, CDR2 FQGTGA, per germline. The CDR3 reads CASSKNSYTDTQYF. For the CDR3, the DNA is TGTGCCAGCAGCAAGAACAGTTACACAGATACGCAGTATTTT.

The chain links TRBV3-1 (or the pseudogene TRBV3-2) to TRBJ1-2; 8 nucleotides align to TRBD1. The germline V gene encodes CDR1 LGHDT and CDR2 YNNKEL (reference sequence). Unmatched junction bases numbered 12, after V lost 4 bases and J lost 2 bases. This CDR3 has 17 residues. In DNA form, the CDR3 reads TGTGCCAGCAGCCCAGGGGGCGTCAATTCGTCGAACTATGGCTACACCTTC. Its protein product is CASSPGGVNSSNYGYTF.

The rearrangement uses TRBV4-2 and TRBJ2-3, with TRBD2 as a possible D gene (6 bases). Trimming pared 4 bases from V and 5 bases from J, leaving 19 bases between. The CDR3 loop spans 16 amino acids. Germline CDR1 LGHNA, CDR2 YNFKEQ. The CDR3 DNA follows: TGTGCCAGCAGCCCGGGGACTTCCTACGGGGTAGATACGCAGTATTTT. Translated, it gives CASSPGTSYGVDTQYF.

The chain recombines TRBV5-5 with TRBJ1-4, with D tentatively TRBD1 (6 bases). The CDR3 is made up of 15 amino acids. Looked up from germline, CDR1 is SGHKS and CDR2 is YYEKEE (reference sequence). The V end was cut by 4 bases, the J end by 4 bases, with 14 bases between. CDR3 sequence: CASSKPGHLNEKLFF. The CDR3 nucleotides are TGTGCCAGCAGCAAACCGGGACACCTTAATGAAAAACTGTTTTTT.

The J gene is TRBJ2-1, the V gene TRBV27, with TRBD1 identical over 12 bases. The trim removed 6 bases at V and 7 bases at J, leaving 7 bases unmatched. Germline V gives CDR1 MNHEY, CDR2 SMNVEV (reference sequence). The CDR3 has 15 residues. The CDR3 sequence is CASSPRDRGLNEQFF. CDR3 nucleotide sequence: TGTGCCAGCAGCCCGCGGGACAGGGGGCTGAATGAGCAGTTCTTC.

This chain connects TRBV7-9 to TRBJ2-7; 9 bases agree with TRBD1. There are 13 residues in the CDR3. Losses at the gene ends were 4 bases for V and 11 bases for J; bases not matched to a gene: 9. CDR1 is SEHNR and CDR2 is FQNEAQ in the germline V gene (reference sequence). The CDR3 protein is CASSSVAGTGKYF. CDR3 DNA sequence: TGTGCCAGCAGCTCCGTGGCAGGGACAGGGAAGTACTTC.

The chain uses TRBV29-1 and TRBJ1-5, with a possible D match to TRBD1 (5 bases). Per the germline V gene, CDR1 is SQVTM and CDR2 is ANQGSEA. This CDR3 is 14 amino acids long. Deletions cut 7 bases from V and 0 bases from J, with 13 bases between. CDR3 nucleotide sequence: TGCAGCGCTGAGACAGACGATAGCAATCAGCCCCAGCATTTT. As protein: CSAETDDSNQPQHF.

This sequence joins TRBV29-1 and TRBJ2-5; weak D call: TRBD2 (6 bases). Germline CDR1 reads SQVTM; CDR2 reads ANQGSEA. Trimming removed 6 bases at V and 0 bases at J, with 17 bases between. The CDR3 runs to 15 residues. CDR3 in DNA: TGCAGCGTGGGATTCGCCGGGGACTACCAAGAGACCCAGTACTTC. The encoded protein is CSVGFAGDYQETQYF.

CDR3 region: CASSLFRSSGNTIYF. In DNA form, the CDR3 reads TGTGCCAGCAGTTTATTTCGGAGCTCTGGAAACACCATATATTTT. This sequence joins TRBV28 and TRBJ1-3, with D unresolved. CDR1 and CDR2 (germline): MDHEN, SYDVKM. The CDR3 runs 15 residues. Between the trimmed V and J ends, which lost 1 base and 0 bases, there was a span of 7 bases. The variable domain in full, with the rest retrieved from reference TRBV28 and TRBJ1-3, is DVKVTQSSRYLVKRTGEKVFLECVQDMDHENMFWYRQDPGLGLRLIYFSYDVKMKEKGDIPEGYSVSREKKERFSLILESASTNQTSMYLCASSLFRSSGNTIYFGEGSWLTVV.

The chain carries TRBV5-4 and TRBJ1-2; D ambiguous. Deletions cut 1 base from V and 5 bases from J, with 9 bases between. The CDR3 covers 13 residues. The germline V gene has CDR1 SGHNT and CDR2 YYREEE (reference sequence). CDR3 loop: CASSLRGTYGYTF. In DNA, the CDR3 is TGTGCCAGCAGCTTGCGCGGAACATATGGCTACACCTTC.

This clone showed up just once. This rearrangement joins TRBV4-1 to TRBJ2-6; 7 bases match TRBD2. V gave up 4 bases and J gave up 0 bases; unmatched junction bases: 6. CDR3 length: 17 amino acids. CDR1 and CDR2 (germline): MGHRA, YSYEKL. CDR3 coding DNA: TGCGCCAGCAGCCGAGCGGGACTGAGCTCTGGGGCCAACGTCCTGACTTTC. Amino acid sequence: CASSRAGLSSGANVLTF.

This clone was picked up many times. The gene calls are TRBV19 and TRBJ2-2; D gene uncertain. From germline, CDR1 is LNHDA and CDR2 SQIVND (reference sequence). The CDR3 length is 13 residues. The V and J ends lost 5 bases and 3 bases respectively, with 7 bases between them. The CDR3 loop reads CASSRVYTGELFF. CDR3 bases: TGTGCCAGTAGTCGCGTTTACACCGGGGAGCTGTTTTTT.